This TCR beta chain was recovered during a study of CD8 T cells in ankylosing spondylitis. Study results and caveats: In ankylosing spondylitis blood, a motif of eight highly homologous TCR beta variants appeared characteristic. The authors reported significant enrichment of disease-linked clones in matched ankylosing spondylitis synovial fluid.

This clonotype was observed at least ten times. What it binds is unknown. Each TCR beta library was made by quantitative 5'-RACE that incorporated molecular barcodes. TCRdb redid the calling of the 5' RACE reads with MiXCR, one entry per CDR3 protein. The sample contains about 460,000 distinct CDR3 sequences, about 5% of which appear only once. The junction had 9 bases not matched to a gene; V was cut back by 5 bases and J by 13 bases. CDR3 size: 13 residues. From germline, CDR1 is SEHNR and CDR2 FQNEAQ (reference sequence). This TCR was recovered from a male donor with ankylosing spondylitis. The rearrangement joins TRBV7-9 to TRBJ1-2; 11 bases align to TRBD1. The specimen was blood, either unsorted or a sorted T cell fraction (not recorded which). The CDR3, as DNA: TGTGCCAGCAGCCCTCAAGGACAGGGGGCTCCCACCTTC. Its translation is CASSPQGQGAPTF.